This is a list of T cell receptor beta chains from one sample in a study of T cells after posttransplantation cyclophosphamide. Libraries were prepared by immunoSEQ multiplex PCR; TCRdb keeps only in-frame clonotypes and omits some of them. Altogether around 25,000 clones were found in the sample, and no singletons occur. Sequencing was done on a sample of PBMCs. Receptors originate from a woman aged 60-70 years in good health, CMV-negative, and a related stem cell transplant donor. Each CDR3 is given with its conserved first and last residue. D genes are given only for firm matches. Only part of the rows carry a size: once, few, many, or a class if the clone is expanded.

TRBV5-1	TRBD2	many	TRBJ2-3	CASCLSGTRTDTQYF	TGCGCCAGCTGCCTCAGCGGGACCCGCACAGATACGCAGTATTTT
TRBV25-1	.	.	TRBJ2-1	CASREDPGHASEQFF	TGTGCCAGCCGCGAGGACCCGGGACATGCGAGTGAGCAGTTCTTC
TRBV4-3	.	many	TRBJ1-2	CASSQDTGFGYTF	TGCGCCAGCAGCCAAGACACAGGGTTTGGCTACACCTTC
TRBV28	.	few	TRBJ1-6	CASSLPAGGRHSPLHF	TGTGCCAGCAGTTTACCTGCCGGGGGTAGGCATTCACCCCTCCACTTT
TRBV11-2	.	many	TRBJ2-5	CASSLGAFQETQYF	TGTGCCAGCAGCTTAGGAGCGTTCCAAGAGACCCAGTACTTC
TRBV7-9	TRBD1	many	TRBJ1-1	CASSPPPGTGGRTEAFF	TGTGCCAGCAGTCCCCCCCCCGGGACAGGGGGCAGGACTGAAGCTTTCTTT
TRBV27	TRBD2	many	TRBJ2-7	CASSLTSGRDEQYF	TGTGCCAGCAGTCTGACTAGCGGGAGGGACGAGCAGTACTTC
TRBV19	.	many	TRBJ2-3	CASRTIGTDTQYF	TGTGCCAGTAGAACCATCGGGACAGATACGCAGTATTTT
TRBV27	TRBD1	.	TRBJ1-5	CASSFRDRGHFIRYSNQPQHF	TGTGCCAGCAGTTTCCGGGACAGGGGCCACTTCATACGTTATAGCAATCAGCCCCAGCATTTT
TRBV6-1	TRBD1	many	TRBJ1-2	CASSEAWDRYTNYGYTF	TGTGCCAGCAGTGAAGCCTGGGACAGATATACTAACTATGGCTACACCTTC
TRBV28	TRBD1	many	TRBJ1-2	CASSLSRTGAYGYTF	TGTGCCAGCAGCTTAAGCCGCACAGGGGCCTATGGCTACACCTTC
TRBV5-4	.	many	TRBJ2-1	CASTQTGYNEQFF	TGTGCCAGCACCCAGACAGGCTACAATGAGCAGTTCTTC
TRBV11-2	.	many	TRBJ1-1	CASSPGLGGTEAFF	TGTGCCAGCAGCCCGGGACTGGGGGGCACTGAAGCTTTCTTT
TRBV10-2	.	many	TRBJ2-5	CASTREYQETQYF	TGCGCCAGCACAAGGGAGTACCAAGAGACCCAGTACTTC
TRBV6-1	.	many	TRBJ1-6	CASSGGTGGNSPLHF	TGTGCCAGCAGTGGCGGGACGGGAGGGAATTCACCCCTCCACTTT
TRBV5-4	TRBD2	many	TRBJ2-2	CASSLGVAGANTGELFF	TGTGCCAGCAGCCTGGGGGTAGCGGGAGCCAACACCGGGGAGCTGTTTTTT
TRBV2	TRBD2	many	TRBJ2-5	CASSESLAGVQETQYF	TGTGCCAGCAGTGAAAGTTTGGCGGGAGTGCAAGAGACCCAGTACTTC
TRBV11-1	.	many	TRBJ2-2	CASSLVSGGELFF	TGTGCCAGCAGCTTGGTCAGTGGCGGGGAGCTGTTTTTT
TRBV13	TRBD1	many	TRBJ2-5	CASSVDREETQYF	TGTGCCAGCAGCGTGGACAGGGAAGAGACCCAGTACTTC
TRBV28	TRBD2	.	TRBJ2-2	CASSPPTSGTGELFF	TGTGCCAGCAGCCCTCCGACTAGCGGTACCGGGGAGCTGTTTTTT
TRBV5-4	TRBD1	many	TRBJ1-1	CASRGQPNTEAFF	TGTGCCAGCAGGGGACAGCCGAACACTGAAGCTTTCTTT
TRBV18	TRBD2	many	TRBJ2-1	CASSPGGLHNEQFF	TGTGCCAGCTCACCCGGGGGACTACACAATGAGCAGTTCTTC
TRBV2	.	few	TRBJ2-6	CASSEALRFALTGANVLTF	TGTGCCAGCAGTGAAGCGCTTCGGTTTGCTCTAACTGGGGCCAACGTCCTGACTTTC
TRBV19	TRBD1	many	TRBJ1-2	CASTITGVNYGYTF	TGTGCCAGTACCATTACAGGGGTCAACTATGGCTACACCTTC
TRBV1	.	many	TRBJ2-7	CTSSRNRSTEQYF	TGCACCAGCAGCCGGAACAGGTCGACCGAGCAGTACTTC
TRBV9	.	many	TRBJ2-3	CASSLQAAGTQYF	TGTGCCAGCAGCCTCCAGGCAGCGGGTACGCAGTATTTT
TRBV30	.	many	TRBJ2-5	CAWCSGETQYF	TGTGCCTGGTGCTCGGGAGAGACCCAGTACTTC
TRBV5-8	.	many	TRBJ1-5	CASSGGGHSNQPQHF	TGTGCCAGCAGCGGGGGGGGACATAGCAATCAGCCCCAGCATTTT
TRBV11-2	.	many	TRBJ2-7	CASSPGTSSYEQYF	TGTGCCAGCAGCCCGGGGACTTCCTCCTACGAGCAGTACTTC
TRBV28	.	many	TRBJ1-5	CASSFDHTGLGNQPQHF	TGTGCCAGCAGTTTCGACCACACAGGGCTGGGCAATCAGCCCCAGCATTTT
TRBV6-5	.	many	TRBJ2-5	CASSYRGPTYSETQYF	TGTGCCAGCAGTTACCGTGGGCCTACTTATTCAGAGACCCAGTACTTC
TRBV19	.	many	TRBJ1-6	CASSIQTGSVSLHF	TGTGCCAGTAGTATACAGACGGGATCAGTATCCCTCCACTTT
TRBV28	.	many	TRBJ1-1	CASRTDTLGTEAFF	TGTGCCAGCAGGACGGACACATTGGGCACTGAAGCTTTCTTT
TRBV19	TRBD1	many	TRBJ1-4	CASSDRAGTGGEKLFF	TGTGCCAGTTCCGACCGGGCCGGGACAGGGGGTGAAAAACTGTTTTTT
TRBV10-3	.	many	TRBJ2-7	CAISEAGDVDYEQYF	TGTGCCATCAGTGAAGCAGGGGATGTGGACTACGAGCAGTACTTC
TRBV19	TRBD2	many	TRBJ2-1	CASSITSGEYNEQFF	TGTGCCAGTAGTATCACTAGCGGGGAGTACAATGAGCAGTTCTTC
TRBV6-5	TRBD1	many	TRBJ2-2	CANGTGGFTGELFF	TGTGCCAACGGGACAGGGGGATTCACCGGGGAGCTGTTTTTT
TRBV7-6	.	many	TRBJ2-1	CASSPGQLYNEQFF	TGTGCCAGCAGCCCCGGACAGCTCTACAATGAGCAGTTCTTC
TRBV2	.	many	TRBJ2-1	CASILEGWNNEQFF	TGTGCCAGCATCTTGGAGGGGTGGAACAATGAGCAGTTCTTC
TRBV28	.	many	TRBJ1-4	CASSSGLTNEKLFF	TGTGCCAGCAGCTCAGGGCTTACTAATGAAAAACTGTTTTTT
TRBV2	TRBD1	.	TRBJ1-2	CVSSEAGTAIYGYTF	TGTGTCAGCAGTGAAGCCGGGACAGCTATTTATGGCTACACCTTC
TRBV7-2	.	many	TRBJ2-1	CASSSLGRGQFLYNEQFF	TGTGCCAGCAGCTCCCTCGGGAGGGGGCAATTCCTCTACAATGAGCAGTTCTTC
TRBV19	.	many	TRBJ1-2	CASSTRGIGYGYTF	TGTGCCAGTAGTACTCGGGGAATCGGCTATGGCTACACCTTC
TRBV11-2	TRBD1	many	TRBJ1-4	CASSLDAGQGGKLFF	TGTGCCAGCAGCTTAGATGCGGGACAGGGCGGAAAACTGTTTTTT
TRBV27	TRBD2	many	TRBJ2-2	CASSQIAGGPGELFF	TGTGCCAGCAGTCAAATAGCGGGAGGGCCCGGGGAGCTGTTTTTT